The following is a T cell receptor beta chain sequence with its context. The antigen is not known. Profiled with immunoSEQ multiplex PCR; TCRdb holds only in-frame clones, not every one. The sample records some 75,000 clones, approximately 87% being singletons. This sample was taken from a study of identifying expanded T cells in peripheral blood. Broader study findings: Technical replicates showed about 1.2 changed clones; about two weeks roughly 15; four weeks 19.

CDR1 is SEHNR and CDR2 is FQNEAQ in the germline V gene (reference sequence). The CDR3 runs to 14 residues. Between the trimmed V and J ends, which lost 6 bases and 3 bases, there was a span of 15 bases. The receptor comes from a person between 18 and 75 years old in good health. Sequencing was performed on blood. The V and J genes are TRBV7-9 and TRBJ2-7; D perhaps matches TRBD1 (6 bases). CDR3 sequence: CASSFSQGYYEQYF. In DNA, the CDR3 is TGTGCCAGCAGTTTTTCACAGGGTTACTACGAGCAGTACTTC.